This T cell receptor (beta chain) was recovered during a study of molecular identifiers for immune sequencing clone quantification. Study-level points and caveats: A single cell's spiked Jurkat TCR RNA was reportedly detectable among 900,000 to 1,000,000 naive cells.

TCRdb reanalysed the PCR reads using MiXCR and keeps one entry per CDR3 protein. The table has about 630,000 distinct CDR3 sequences, roughly 23% seen once. This clonotype has a handful of counts. The antigen is undetermined. The V end lost 1 base, the J end lost 4 bases, and 14 bases lay between the germline ends. The CDR3 contains 16 residues. The germline CDR1 and CDR2 sequences are SGHVS and FNYEAQ. The V and J genes are TRBV7-6 and TRBJ2-4; D assignment may be TRBD1 or TRBD2 (5 bases each). This sequence was found in a human donor in good health. Some libraries in this study had Jurkat cell RNA spiked in. The sample taken for sequencing was naive CD8+ T cells from blood, with Jurkat cell RNA spiked in. Stated subset: FACS-sorted CD8+CD4-CCR7+CD45RA+ naive T cells. CDR3 sequence: CASSLGAGTAKNIQYF. CDR3 sequence (DNA): TGTGCCAGCAGCTTAGGGGCCGGGACGGCGAAAAACATTCAGTACTTC. Drawing the rest from reference TRBV7-6 and TRBJ2-4, the complete variable domain is GAGVSQSPRYKVTKRGQDVALRCDPISGHVSLYWYRQALGQGPEFLTYFNYEAQQDKSGLPNDRFSAERPEGSISTLTIQRTEQRDSAMYRCASSLGAGTAKNIQYFGAGTRLSVL.